The rows below give T cell receptor beta chains drawn from one sample of a study of high-grade serous ovarian cancer treatment subgroups. Clones were read by immunoSEQ multiplex PCR, and TCRdb kept only the in-frame ones, dropping some. The sample consists of about 5,900 clones, about 80% of them appearing once. The sequencing sample was made of tumor tissue. The receptors were gathered from a human donor with high-grade serous ovarian cancer. Both conserved end residues are trimmed from each CDR3. Size values are once, few and many counts, or a class for expanded clones, and some rows have none.

TRBV9 | . | ASSVTRTGESTGELF
TRBV10-2 | . | ASSEGLSTDTQY
TRBV28 | . | ASSLWRNYGYT
TRBV6-1 | . | ASRLGNTEAF
TRBV5-1 | . | ASSLGQPTDTQY
TRBV4-2 | few | ASSQEGGSLYEQY
TRBV6-5 | . | ASSYSQRGDTEAF
TRBV5-4 | . | ASSSRDEAYEQY
TRBV5-1 | . | ASSSGRGREELF
TRBV11-2 | . | ASSTGPTFNYGYT
TRBV4-1 | . | ASSLSGTGAYEQY
TRBV6-5 | once | ASSYSRVSGGYT
TRBV7-9 | . | ASSPNTGGSRRETQY
TRBV7-9 | . | ASSLGQLDYNEQF
TRBV6-6 | . | ASTPPGFYEQY
TRBV28 | few | ASSPPGNPGQPQH
TRBV15 | . | ATSRGGLRSNTGELF
TRBV9 | . | ASSPPFQETQY
TRBV28 | . | ASTSLGTGGTEAF
TRBV5-4 | . | ASRSGLEYEQY
TRBV15 | few | ATSRDPATGELF
TRBV2 | . | ASSEEGWGNEQF
TRBV7-8 | few | ASSLERGAGQPQH
TRBV6-5 | . | ASRLTGAGGNTIY
TRBV11-3 | few | ASSPAPQDNITGQY
TRBV6-6 | once | ASGDRVTDTQY
TRBV7-2 | once | ASSPTAWGGRAGYEQY
TRBV11-2 | . | ASSLGLRGYTDTQY
TRBV10-2 | . | ASSEGFEAF
TRBV5-1 | . | ASSLGSSSGANVLT
TRBV30 | . | AWSAWDYEQY
TRBV5-1 | . | ASSTGGVGTEAF
TRBV4-1 | . | ASSPPGTLRNTIY
TRBV10-2 | once | ASSESRGGGYEQY
TRBV6-6 | . | ASSYSTGAGGNEQF
TRBV5-4 | . | ASSKTGGPTGELF
TRBV5-1 | . | ASSLATSGGIGELF
TRBV30 | . | AWSVERRYGYT
TRBV15 | . | ATSSKMGGKGTEAF
TRBV2 | . | ASGGTRGQETQY
TRBV2 | . | ASSPRGTVEKLF
TRBV9 | . | ASSVADGEGYT
TRBV4-1 | . | ASSQDPLQIEAF
TRBV7-9 | . | ASSLNFGAQY
TRBV11-2 | . | ASSLGLAMNTGELF
TRBV5-4 | . | ASSRTGVGNTIY